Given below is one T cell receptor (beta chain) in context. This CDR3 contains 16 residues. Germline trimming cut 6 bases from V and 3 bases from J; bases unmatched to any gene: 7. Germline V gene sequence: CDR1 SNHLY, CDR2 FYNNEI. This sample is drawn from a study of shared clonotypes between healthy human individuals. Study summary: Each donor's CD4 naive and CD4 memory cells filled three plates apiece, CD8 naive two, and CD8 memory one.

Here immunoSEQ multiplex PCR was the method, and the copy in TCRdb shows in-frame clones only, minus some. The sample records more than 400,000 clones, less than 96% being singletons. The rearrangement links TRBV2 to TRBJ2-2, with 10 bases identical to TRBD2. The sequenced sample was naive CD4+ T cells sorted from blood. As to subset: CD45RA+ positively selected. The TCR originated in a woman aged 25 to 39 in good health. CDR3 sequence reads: CASSRAGGPYTGELFF. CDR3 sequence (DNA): TGTGCCAGCAGCCGAGCGGGAGGGCCGTACACCGGGGAGCTGTTTTTT.